The rows below give T cell receptor beta chains drawn from one sample of a study of blood T cell repertoires in COVID-19. Sequenced by immunoSEQ multiplex PCR; TCRdb stores in-frame clones only, minus some. The sample records fewer than 85,000 clones, around 82% being singletons. The sample consisted of peripheral blood. These receptors all stem from a human donor in a cohort sampled during active COVID-19. CDR3s include the opening cysteine and the closing phenylalanine or tryptophan. The D gene is left open where the match is weak. Size is omitted from some rows. Given values are once, few, many or a class for expanded clones.

D gene,J gene,V gene,clone size,CDR3 DNA,CDR3 protein
-,TRBJ1-4,TRBV5-1,-,TGCGCCAGCAGCCTACGGGGACAAGGCGAAAAACTGTTTTTT,CASSLRGQGEKLFF
-,TRBJ2-1,TRBV2,-,TGTGCCAGCCTTCGCGGGTGGAATGAGCAGTTCTTC,CASLRGWNEQFF
TRBD1,TRBJ1-2,TRBV4-1,-,TGCGCCAGCAGCCACCTGACAGGGATCGGCTACACCTTC,CASSHLTGIGYTF
TRBD1,TRBJ2-2,TRBV4-2,-,TGTGCCAGCAGCCCGGGACAGGGGAGAAACGGGGAGCTGTTTTTT,CASSPGQGRNGELFF
-,TRBJ2-5,TRBV5-1,few,TGCGCCAGCAGCTTGGTACTAGGGGGATCCCAAGAGACCCAGTACTTC,CASSLVLGGSQETQYF
-,TRBJ2-3,TRBV7-9,-,TGTGCCAGCAGAAGAACACCTGATACGCAGTATTTT,CASRRTPDTQYF
-,TRBJ2-3,TRBV5-1,once,TGCGCCAGCAGCTTGGGCGTGAGGGGGCCGGGGGGCACAGATACGCAGTATTTT,CASSLGVRGPGGTDTQYF
-,TRBJ1-1,TRBV29-1,-,TGCAGCGCCGAGAGCCATAGCACTGAAGCTTTCTTT,CSAESHSTEAFF
TRBD2,TRBJ2-7,TRBV5-6,-,TGTGCCAGCAGCTTGGGGAGCGGGGGGGCCGTCTACGAGCAGTACTTC,CASSLGSGGAVYEQYF
-,TRBJ2-7,TRBV9,-,TGTGCCAGCAGCGTAGAAGTAGGGGCGACCTACGAGCAGTACTTC,CASSVEVGATYEQYF
-,TRBJ1-5,TRBV15,-,TGTGCCACCAGCTATGAGGGGGAAAGGGATCAGCCCCAGCATTTT,CATSYEGERDQPQHF
TRBD1,TRBJ1-1,TRBV7-9,-,TGTGCCAGCAGAAAAGACCCCGGGACAGGGAACACTGAAGCTTTCTTT,CASRKDPGTGNTEAFF
-,TRBJ1-5,TRBV4-1,-,TGCGCCAGCAGCCAAGATGACCCACAGGAGATTAGCAATCAGCCCCAGCATTTT,CASSQDDPQEISNQPQHF
TRBD1,TRBJ1-6,TRBV4-2,-,TGTGCCAGCAGCCAAAGATGGGGGGACAGGTCTAATTCACCCCTCCACTTT,CASSQRWGDRSNSPLHF
-,TRBJ2-7,TRBV12-3/TRBV12-4,-,TGTGCCAGCAGTTCGGACAATCGTGAGCAGTACTTC,CASSSDNREQYF
-,TRBJ1-2,TRBV19,few,TGTGCCAGTAGCTACAGGGCTAACTCCCTGGGCTACACCTTC,CASSYRANSLGYTF
-,TRBJ1-4,TRBV3-1/TRBV3-2,medium-sized,TGTGCCAGCAGTCTCGCGGTTCGGGAAAAACTGTTTTTT,CASSLAVREKLFF
TRBD1,TRBJ1-6,TRBV6-2/TRBV6-3,few,TGTGCCAGCAGCCCTCGACCTACAGGGGGCGCAGCTTCTTCACCCCTCCACTTT,CASSPRPTGGAASSPLHF
-,TRBJ1-4,TRBV15,-,TGTGCCACCAGCCCCCGTAAAACTAATGAAAAACTGTTTTTT,CATSPRKTNEKLFF
-,TRBJ2-2,TRBV5-5,-,TGTGCCAGCAGCCTTGTGCTATCGAACACCGGGGAGCTGTTTTTT,CASSLVLSNTGELFF
TRBD1,TRBJ1-5,TRBV28,-,TGTGCCAGCAGCCGCGACAGGGCTCAGCCCCAGCATTTT,CASSRDRAQPQHF
-,TRBJ2-7,TRBV7-9,few,TGTGCCAGCAGCTTAAGAGGGAGTCCGTACGAGCAGTACTTC,CASSLRGSPYEQYF
TRBD2,TRBJ2-5,TRBV3-1/TRBV3-2,-,TGTGCCAGCAGGAAGGTGGGCGGGGGAGAAGAGACCCAGTACTTC,CASRKVGGGEETQYF
TRBD1,TRBJ2-3,TRBV6-5,-,TGTGCCAGCAGTTCGGGACAGGTAACAGATACGCAGTATTTT,CASSSGQVTDTQYF
TRBD2,TRBJ2-2,TRBV19,-,TGTGCCAGTAGTATCCCGGGACTAGCGGGGGTGCTGTTTTTT,CASSIPGLAGVLFF
TRBD2,TRBJ2-7,TRBV11-1,-,TGTGCCAGCAGCGAGCGGGGTGATACGTACGAGCAGTACTTC,CASSERGDTYEQYF
TRBD1,TRBJ2-1,TRBV24-1,-,TGTGCCACCAGAGGACAGGGGGGGAATGAGCAGTTCTTC,CATRGQGGNEQFF
TRBD1,TRBJ2-5,TRBV27,-,TGTGCCAGCAGTTTCGACAGGGGAGGAGAGACCCAGTACTTC,CASSFDRGGETQYF
-,TRBJ2-3,TRBV11-3,-,TGTGCCAGCAGCTTAGCAAGGGGCTCCGGCACAGATACGCAGTATTTT,CASSLARGSGTDTQYF
TRBD1,TRBJ2-5,TRBV7-2,few,TGTGCCAGCAGCTTGAAAGGGGGCGAGCGGGAGACCCAGTACTTC,CASSLKGGERETQYF
-,TRBJ2-1,TRBV5-8,-,TGTGCCAGCAGCTTGGACCCTACTATCTACAATGAGCAGTTCTTC,CASSLDPTIYNEQFF
-,TRBJ2-7,TRBV6-5,few,TGTGCCAGCAGCTCTGGGTGGGACACGGGTTACGAGCAGTACTTC,CASSSGWDTGYEQYF